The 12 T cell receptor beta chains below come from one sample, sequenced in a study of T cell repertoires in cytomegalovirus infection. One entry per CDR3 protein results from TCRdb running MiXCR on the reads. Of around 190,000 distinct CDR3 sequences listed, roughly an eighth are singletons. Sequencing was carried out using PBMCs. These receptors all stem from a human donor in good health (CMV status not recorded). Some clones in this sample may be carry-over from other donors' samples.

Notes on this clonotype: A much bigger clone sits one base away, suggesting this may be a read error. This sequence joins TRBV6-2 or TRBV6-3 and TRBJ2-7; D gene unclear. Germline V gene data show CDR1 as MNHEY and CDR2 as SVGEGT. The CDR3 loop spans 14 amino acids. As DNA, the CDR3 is TGTGTCAGCAGTGAACGGGCAGAAAGCAACGAGCAGTACTTC. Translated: CVSSERAESNEQYF.

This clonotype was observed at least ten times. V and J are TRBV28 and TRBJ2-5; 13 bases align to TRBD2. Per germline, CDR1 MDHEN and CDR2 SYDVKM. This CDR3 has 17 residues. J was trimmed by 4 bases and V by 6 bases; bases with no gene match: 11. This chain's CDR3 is CASSLGGLAGASETQYF. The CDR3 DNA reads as TGTGCCAGCAGCCTGGGCGGACTAGCGGGAGCATCAGAGACCCAGTACTTC.

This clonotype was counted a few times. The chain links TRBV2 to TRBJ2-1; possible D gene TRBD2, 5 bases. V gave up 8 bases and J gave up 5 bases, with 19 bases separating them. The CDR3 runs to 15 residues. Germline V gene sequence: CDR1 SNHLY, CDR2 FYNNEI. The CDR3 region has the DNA TGTGCCAGCCGGAGGCGGCTAGCAGAGAACAATGAGCAGTTCTTC. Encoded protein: CASRRRLAENNEQFF.

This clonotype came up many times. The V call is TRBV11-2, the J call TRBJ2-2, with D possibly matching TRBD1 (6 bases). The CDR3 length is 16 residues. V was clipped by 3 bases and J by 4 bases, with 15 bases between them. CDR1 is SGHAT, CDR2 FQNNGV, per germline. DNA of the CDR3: TGTGCCAGCAGCTTCCTCACAACAGGGTTCACCGGGGAGCTGTTTTTT. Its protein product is CASSFLTTGFTGELFF. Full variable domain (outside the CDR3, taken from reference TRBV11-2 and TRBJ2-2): EAGVAQSPRYKIIEKRQSVAFWCNPISGHATLYWYQQILGQGPKLLIQFQNNGVVDDSQLPKDRFSAERLKGVDSTLKIQPAKLEDSAVYLCASSFLTTGFTGELFFGEGSRLTVL.

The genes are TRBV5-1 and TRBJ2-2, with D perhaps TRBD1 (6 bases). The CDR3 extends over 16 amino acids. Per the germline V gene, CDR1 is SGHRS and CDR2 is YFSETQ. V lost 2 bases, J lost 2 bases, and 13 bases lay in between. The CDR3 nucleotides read TGCGCCAGCAGCTTAACAGGGCTGCCCAACACCGGGGAGCTGTTTTTT. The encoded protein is CASSLTGLPNTGELFF.

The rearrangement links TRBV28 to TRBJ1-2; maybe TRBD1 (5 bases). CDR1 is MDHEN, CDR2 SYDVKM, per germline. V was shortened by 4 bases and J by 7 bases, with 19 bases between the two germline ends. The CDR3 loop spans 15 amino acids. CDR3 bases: TGTGCCAGCAGTTCCCCAGTTCAGGGAGCCGGTGGCTACACCTTC. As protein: CASSSPVQGAGGYTF.

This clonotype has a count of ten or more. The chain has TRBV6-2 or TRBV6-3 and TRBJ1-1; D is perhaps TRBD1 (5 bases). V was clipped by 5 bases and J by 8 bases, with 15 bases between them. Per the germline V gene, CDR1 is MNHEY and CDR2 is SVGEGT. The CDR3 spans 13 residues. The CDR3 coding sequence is TGTGCCAGCAGTCACATGACACGGGACGAAGCTTTCTTT. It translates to CASSHMTRDEAFF.

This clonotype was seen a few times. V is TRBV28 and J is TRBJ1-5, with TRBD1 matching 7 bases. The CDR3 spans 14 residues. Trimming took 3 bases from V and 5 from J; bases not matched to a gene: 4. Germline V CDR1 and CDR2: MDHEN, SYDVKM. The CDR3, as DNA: TGTGCCAGCAGTTTGGTACAGGGGCATCAGCCCCAGCATTTT. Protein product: CASSLVQGHQPQHF.

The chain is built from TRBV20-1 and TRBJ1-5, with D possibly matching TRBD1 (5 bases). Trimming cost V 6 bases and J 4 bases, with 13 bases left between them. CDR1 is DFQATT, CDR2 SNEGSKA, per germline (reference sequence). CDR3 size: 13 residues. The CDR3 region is CSAREGSNQPQHF. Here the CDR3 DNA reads TGCAGTGCCAGGGAAGGGAGTAATCAGCCCCAGCATTTT.

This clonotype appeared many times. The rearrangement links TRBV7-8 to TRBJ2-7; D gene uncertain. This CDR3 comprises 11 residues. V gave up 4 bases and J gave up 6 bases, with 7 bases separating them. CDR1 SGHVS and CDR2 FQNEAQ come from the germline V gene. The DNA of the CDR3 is TGTGCCAGCAGCTCCCTAGGCGAGCAGTACTTC. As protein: CASSSLGEQYF. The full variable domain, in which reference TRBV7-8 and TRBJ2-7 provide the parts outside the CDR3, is GAGVSQSPRYKVAKRGQDVALRCDPISGHVSLFWYQQALGQGPEFLTYFQNEAQLDKSGLPSDRFFAERPEGSVSTLKIQRTQQEDSAVYLCASSSLGEQYFGPGTRLTVT.

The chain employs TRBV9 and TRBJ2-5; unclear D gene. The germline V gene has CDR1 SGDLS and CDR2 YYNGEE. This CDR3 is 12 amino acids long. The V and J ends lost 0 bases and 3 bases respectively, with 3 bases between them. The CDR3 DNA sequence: TGTGCCAGCAGCGTAGGGGAAGAGACCCAGTACTTC. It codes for CASSVGEETQYF.

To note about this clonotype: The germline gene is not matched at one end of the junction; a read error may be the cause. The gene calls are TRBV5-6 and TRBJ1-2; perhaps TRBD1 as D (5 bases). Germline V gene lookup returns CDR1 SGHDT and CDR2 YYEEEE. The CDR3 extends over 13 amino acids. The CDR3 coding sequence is TGTGCCAGCAGCGGGACGGGCAGGGAACCCGAGGGCTTC. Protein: CASSGTGREPEGF.